The 21 T cell receptor beta chains in this list originate from one sample, sequenced in a study of blood T cell repertoires in COVID-19. The table came from immunoSEQ multiplex PCR; TCRdb's copy has only in-frame clones and leaves some out. The data show about 190,000 clones, more than 60% seen once. Specimen: peripheral blood. The receptors come from a man aged 50 to 59 who had recovered from COVID-19.

This sequence joins TRBV24-1 and TRBJ2-1; D remains ambiguous. The germline CDR1 and CDR2 sequences are KGHDR and SFDVKD. V gave up 9 bases and J gave up 0 bases, with 20 bases separating them. This CDR3 spans 17 amino acids. The CDR3 coding sequence is TGTGCCACCTTGAGAGGAGAGCTCTTCCCCTCCTACAATGAGCAGTTCTTC. This sequence encodes CATLRGELFPSYNEQFF.

J is TRBJ2-1 and V is TRBV11-2; weak D call: TRBD2 (5 bases). V was pared by 1 base and J by 9 bases, with 16 bases between. The CDR3 is made up of 15 amino acids. In germline, CDR1 is SGHAT, CDR2 FQNNGV. CDR3 DNA: TGTGCCAGCAGCTTAGTTGAGGGTATTGCTACTGAGCAGTTCTTC. Translated: CASSLVEGIATEQFF.

The gene calls are TRBV6-1 and TRBJ1-1; TRBD1 aligns across 8 bases. V trimming: 1 base; J trimming: 3 bases; junction bases outside the gene matches: 10. Looked up from germline, CDR1 is MNHNS and CDR2 is SASEGT. The CDR3 runs to 17 residues. The CDR3 region is CASSEGRWQGAYTEAFF. CDR3 DNA: TGTGCCAGCAGTGAAGGTCGGTGGCAGGGGGCATACACTGAAGCTTTCTTT.

The chain recombines TRBV6-5 with TRBJ1-2, with 7 bases matching TRBD1. J was trimmed by 6 bases and V by 6 bases; bases with no gene match: 4. Germline V CDR1 and CDR2: MNHEY, SVGAGI. The CDR3 loop spans 12 amino acids. The CDR3 DNA follows: TGTGCCAGCAGAGACAGGGTCCATGGCTACACCTTC. As protein: CASRDRVHGYTF.

This sequence joins TRBV24-1 and TRBJ2-7; 8 nucleotides match TRBD2. The germline gives CDR1 KGHDR, CDR2 SFDVKD. The CDR3 loop spans 16 amino acids. Losses at the gene ends were 4 bases for V and 5 bases for J; bases not matched to a gene: 12. The chain's CDR3 is CATSDAAGGRSHEQYF. CDR3 coding DNA: TGTGCCACCAGTGACGCCGCGGGCGGGAGGTCCCACGAGCAGTACTTC.

The chain uses TRBV19 and TRBJ2-3; no reliable D call. The CDR3 is 17 amino acids. Germline V lookup: CDR1 LNHDA, CDR2 SQIVND (reference sequence). V was trimmed by 1 base and J by 1 base, leaving 15 bases between them. CDR3 in amino acids: CASSIGGWNYRTDTQYF. The CDR3 DNA is TGTGCCAGTAGTATAGGTGGTTGGAACTATCGCACAGATACGCAGTATTTT.

The V gene is TRBV19, the J gene TRBJ2-1; 10 nucleotides match TRBD2. The V segment lost 5 bases and the J segment 2 bases; nucleotides outside the gene matches: 9. CDR1 is LNHDA, CDR2 SQIVND, per germline (reference sequence). The CDR3 spans 17 residues. The CDR3 sequence is CASSWGLAGVTYNEQFF. The CDR3, as DNA: TGTGCCAGTAGTTGGGGTCTAGCGGGGGTAACCTACAATGAGCAGTTCTTC.

The chain couples TRBV5-1 to TRBJ2-5; D possibly corresponds to TRBD2 (5 bases). V lost 0 bases to trimming and J lost 1 base, with 10 bases between them. From germline, CDR1 is SGHRS and CDR2 YFSETQ. This CDR3 is 15 amino acids long. CDR3 protein: CASSLAGLTQETQYF. The DNA for the CDR3 is TGCGCCAGCAGCTTGGCCGGACTCACCCAAGAGACCCAGTACTTC.

The chain couples TRBV10-3 to TRBJ2-3; 7 nucleotides line up with TRBD2. The CDR3 runs 13 residues. V was pared by 6 bases and J by 4 bases, with 4 bases of the junction left unmatched. CDR1 and CDR2 (germline): ENHRY, SYGVKD. CDR3 residues: CAIRSGTADTQYF. The CDR3, as DNA: TGTGCCATCAGGAGCGGGACGGCAGATACGCAGTATTTT.

In this sample, this clone turned up a few times. The chain carries TRBV14 and TRBJ1-6, with D unclear. The CDR3 length is 14 residues. The V end lost 0 bases, the J end lost 8 bases, and 8 bases lay between the germline ends. Germline V gene sequence: CDR1 SGHDN, CDR2 FVKESK. As DNA, the CDR3 is TGTGCCAGCAGCCAAGATATGCGGTATTCACCCCTCCACTTT. Translated: CASSQDMRYSPLHF.

The J gene is TRBJ2-7, the V gene TRBV18; D unresolved. V dropped 3 bases and J dropped 0 bases, with 15 bases sitting between them. Germline CDR1 KGHSH, CDR2 LQKENI. The CDR3 contains 16 residues. The CDR3 reads CASSPNLLRSSYEQYF. For the CDR3, the DNA is TGTGCCAGCTCACCCAACCTCCTCAGGTCCTCCTACGAGCAGTACTTC.

This chain connects TRBV27 to TRBJ1-1; 7 nucleotides line up with TRBD1. Trimming took 0 bases from V and 5 from J; bases not matched to a gene: 6. Germline V gives CDR1 MNHEY, CDR2 SMNVEV (reference sequence). This CDR3 comprises 15 residues. The CDR3: CASSLSSQGGTEAFF. CDR3 coding DNA: TGTGCCAGCAGTTTATCTTCCCAGGGGGGTACTGAAGCTTTCTTT.

The J gene is TRBJ1-4, the V gene TRBV27; 8 positions match TRBD1. Germline V gene data show CDR1 as MNHEY and CDR2 as SMNVEV (reference sequence). The CDR3 sequence is 20 residues long. V dropped 0 bases and J dropped 0; count of bases not matched to a gene: 12. The CDR3 region is CASSLSGMTGVLATNEKLFF. CDR3 bases: TGTGCCAGCAGTTTATCAGGCATGACAGGGGTACTCGCAACTAATGAAAAACTGTTTTTT.

The rearrangement joins TRBV6-5 to TRBJ1-2; 10 bases agree with TRBD1. J gave up 7 bases and V 1 base, and 9 bases lay outside the gene matches. Germline V gene sequence: CDR1 MNHEY, CDR2 SVGAGI. The CDR3 totals 16 residues. The CDR3 sequence is CASSYYGTGERGGYTF. The CDR3 DNA sequence: TGTGCCAGCAGTTACTACGGGACAGGGGAACGAGGTGGCTACACCTTC.

The V gene is TRBV10-3, the J gene TRBJ2-5; D perhaps matches TRBD2 (6 bases). V was trimmed by 2 bases and J by 5 bases, leaving 15 bases between them. This CDR3 has 15 residues. Looked up from germline, CDR1 is ENHRY and CDR2 is SYGVKD. CDR3 protein: CAISESGQGLETQYF. DNA for the CDR3: TGTGCCATCAGTGAGAGCGGGCAGGGTCTGGAGACCCAGTACTTC.

V gene TRBV20-1 combines with J gene TRBJ2-2; 10 nucleotides agree with TRBD2. The CDR3 is 15 residues long. The trim removed 3 bases at V and 6 bases at J, leaving 7 bases unmatched. The germline V gene encodes CDR1 DFQATT and CDR2 SNEGSKA (reference sequence). The CDR3 loop is CSASRASGRAGELFF. CDR3 sequence (DNA): TGCAGTGCTAGTCGGGCTAGCGGGAGAGCCGGGGAGCTGTTTTTT.

The chain carries TRBV5-1 and TRBJ2-1, with TRBD2 matching 11 bases. V was pared by 4 bases and J by 2 bases, with 5 bases of the junction left unmatched. CDR1 is SGHRS and CDR2 is YFSETQ in the germline V gene. This CDR3 spans 16 amino acids. The CDR3, as DNA: TGCGCCAGCAGCCAGGAACTAGCGGGAGCCTACAATGAGCAGTTCTTC. It is translated as CASSQELAGAYNEQFF. Full variable domain (rest looked up from reference TRBV5-1 and TRBJ2-1): KAGVTQTPRYLIKTRGQQVTLSCSPISGHRSVSWYQQTPGQGLQFLFEYFSETQRNKGNFPGRFSGRQFSNSRSEMNVSTLELGDSALYLCASSQELAGAYNEQFFGPGTRLTVL.

The chain combines TRBV3-1 (or the pseudogene TRBV3-2) with TRBJ1-2; 9 nucleotides agree with TRBD1. CDR1 is LGHDT, CDR2 YNNKEL, per germline (reference sequence). After removal of 4 bases from V and 7 bases from J, the junction contained 10 bases not matched to a gene. The CDR3 is 15 amino acids. CDR3 sequence reads: CASSLTGGDGGGYTF. The CDR3 bases are TGTGCCAGCAGCCTCACAGGGGGCGACGGGGGTGGCTACACCTTC.

The rearrangement joins TRBV27 to TRBJ2-1, with 11 bases lining up with TRBD1. Trimming cost V 0 bases and J 4 bases; bases outside gene matches: 5. Germline V gene lookup returns CDR1 MNHEY and CDR2 SMNVEV (reference sequence). The CDR3 has 17 residues. The CDR3 protein is CASSLSWGTGGYNEQFF. CDR3 sequence (DNA): TGTGCCAGCAGTTTATCGTGGGGGACAGGGGGATACAATGAGCAGTTCTTC.

This clone was observed a single time. The J gene is TRBJ2-1, the V gene TRBV7-3, with 14 positions matching TRBD2. The CDR3 is 17 residues long. Trimming removed 2 bases from V and 4 bases from J; junction bases left unmatched: 4. Germline CDR1 reads SGHTA; CDR2 reads FQGTGA. CDR3 protein: CASSLQGLAGVYNEQFF. Here the CDR3 DNA reads TGTGCCAGCAGCTTACAGGGACTAGCGGGAGTTTACAATGAGCAGTTCTTC.

The chain uses TRBV4-3 and TRBJ2-3, with 7 bases aligning to TRBD2. V shed 4 bases and J 3 bases; nucleotides not matched to a gene: 4. Germline CDR1 LGHNA, CDR2 YSLEER. The CDR3 contains 14 residues. The CDR3: CASSRRTRTDTQYF. CDR3 DNA: TGCGCCAGCAGCCGGAGGACTAGAACAGATACGCAGTATTTT.